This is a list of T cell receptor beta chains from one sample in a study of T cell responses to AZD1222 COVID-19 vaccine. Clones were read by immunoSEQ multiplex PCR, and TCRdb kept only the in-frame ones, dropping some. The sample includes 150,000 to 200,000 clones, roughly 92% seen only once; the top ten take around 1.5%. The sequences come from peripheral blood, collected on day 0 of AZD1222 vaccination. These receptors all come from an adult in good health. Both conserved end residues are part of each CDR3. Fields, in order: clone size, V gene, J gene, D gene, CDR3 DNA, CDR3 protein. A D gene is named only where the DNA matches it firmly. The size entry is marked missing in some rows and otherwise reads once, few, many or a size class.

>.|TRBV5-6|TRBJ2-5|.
TGTGCCAGCAGATTCGGGATCAAGGGGACCCAGTACTTC
CASRFGIKGTQYF
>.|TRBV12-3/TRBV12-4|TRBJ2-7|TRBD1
TGTGCCAGCAGTTTAAAGAACAGGGGGGAGTACTTC
CASSLKNRGEYF
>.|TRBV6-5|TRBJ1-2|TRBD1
TGTGCCATCTCCGGGACAGGGGCTTCAAACTATGGCTACACCTTC
CAISGTGASNYGYTF
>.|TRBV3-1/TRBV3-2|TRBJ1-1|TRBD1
TGTGCCAGCAGCCGTAACAGGGGGACTGAAGCTTTCTTT
CASSRNRGTEAFF
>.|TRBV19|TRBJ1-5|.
TGTGCCAGTAGTATTGTGGGTCAGCCCCAGCATTTT
CASSIVGQPQHF
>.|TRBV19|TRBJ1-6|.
TGTGCCAGTAGTATAGAAGTAATACTCCCCGGGACACTTAATTCACCCCTCCACTTT
CASSIEVILPGTLNSPLHF
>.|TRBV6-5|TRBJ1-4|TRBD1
TGTGCCAGCAGTTACGATGGAGGGGGCGGTGAAAAACTGTTTTTT
CASSYDGGGGEKLFF
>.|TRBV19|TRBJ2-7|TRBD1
TGTGCCAGTAGTCGGGGGACAGGGGGCCACGAGCAGTACTTC
CASSRGTGGHEQYF
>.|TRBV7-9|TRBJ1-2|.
TGTGCCAGCAGCCCGTTCCGAGGGGGGCTTAACTATGGCTACACCTTC
CASSPFRGGLNYGYTF
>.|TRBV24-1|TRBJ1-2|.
TGTGCCACCAGTGGGGAACCGAACGAGAATGGCTACACCTTC
CATSGEPNENGYTF
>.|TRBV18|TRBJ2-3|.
TGTGCCAGCTCACCCGACAGCGGGACAGCTAGCACAGATACGCAGTATTTT
CASSPDSGTASTDTQYF
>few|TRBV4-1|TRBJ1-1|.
TGCGCCAGCAGCTCGCGCAGGGGAACTTTTGAAGCTTTCTTT
CASSSRRGTFEAFF
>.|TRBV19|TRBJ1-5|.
TGTGCCAGTAGTCCCCGACAGGTCCAAAGGCGGCCCCAGCATTTT
CASSPRQVQRRPQHF
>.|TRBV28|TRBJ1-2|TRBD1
TGTGCCAGCAGTTTATCAGGGGGCGCCGGTGGCTACACCTTC
CASSLSGGAGGYTF
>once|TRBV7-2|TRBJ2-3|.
TGTGCCAGCACCCTCCTCGTCATGGGGGGAAGAGATACGCAGTATTTT
CASTLLVMGGRDTQYF
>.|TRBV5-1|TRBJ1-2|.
TGCGCCAGCAGCTTAGGGAGAGCGACGGAGTCCTATGGCTACACCTTC
CASSLGRATESYGYTF
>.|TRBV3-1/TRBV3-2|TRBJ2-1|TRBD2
TGTGCCAGCAGCCTGGGACTAGCGGGGGGGCGTGGCAATGAGCAGTTCTTC
CASSLGLAGGRGNEQFF
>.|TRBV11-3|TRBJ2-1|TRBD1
TGTGCCAGCAGCTTCGCAGGGGGCCACAATGAGCAGTTCTTC
CASSFAGGHNEQFF
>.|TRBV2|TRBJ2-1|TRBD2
TGTGCCAGCAAAGGGTCCCTAGCGGAAACCTACAATGAGCAGTTCTTC
CASKGSLAETYNEQFF
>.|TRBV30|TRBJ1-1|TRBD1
TGTGCCTGGAGTGGACAGGGGGGGACTGAAGCTTTCTTT
CAWSGQGGTEAFF
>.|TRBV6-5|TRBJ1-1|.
TGTGCCAGCAGTTACTCGGTCAACACTGAAGCTTTCTTT
CASSYSVNTEAFF
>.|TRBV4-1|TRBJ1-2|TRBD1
TGCGCCAGCAGCCACCGGGACAGGGATGGCTACACCTTC
CASSHRDRDGYTF
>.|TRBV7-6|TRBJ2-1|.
TGTGCCAGCAGCTCCAGACCGCAGAGCTCCTACAATGAGCAGTTCTTC
CASSSRPQSSYNEQFF
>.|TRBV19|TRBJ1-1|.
TGTGCCAGTAGGAGAGATTTTATGAACACTGAAGCTTTCTTT
CASRRDFMNTEAFF
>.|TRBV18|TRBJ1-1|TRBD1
TGTGCCAGTTACCCGGGACAGGGCTTGAACACTGAAGCTTTCTTT
CASYPGQGLNTEAFF
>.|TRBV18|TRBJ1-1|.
TGTGCCAGCTCACCAGCAGGGTTGAACACTGAAGCTTTCTTT
CASSPAGLNTEAFF
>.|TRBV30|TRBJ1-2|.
TGTGCCTGGAGTGCAGGGGAGACGGCCGGGGCTAACTATGGCTACACCTTC
CAWSAGETAGANYGYTF
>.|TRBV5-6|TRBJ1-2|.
TGTGCCAGCAGCTTGTACCGGTTCGACGGCTACACCTTC
CASSLYRFDGYTF
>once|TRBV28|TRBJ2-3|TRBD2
TGTGCCTGCGGCGACGTCCGGGACTACCTTACAGATACGCAGTATTTT
CACGDVRDYLTDTQYF
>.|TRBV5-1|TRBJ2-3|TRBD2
TGCGCCAGCAGCTTGACCTACGGACTAGCCGGGGACGATACGCAGTATTTT
CASSLTYGLAGDDTQYF
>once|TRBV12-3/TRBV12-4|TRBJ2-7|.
TGTGCCAGCCAGGTCAAAGCCTCCTACGAGCAGTACTTC
CASQVKASYEQYF
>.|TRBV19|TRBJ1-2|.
TGTGCCAGTACTGTTGGGGCCGCGACAGTCCATCGCTATGGCTACACCTTC
CASTVGAATVHRYGYTF
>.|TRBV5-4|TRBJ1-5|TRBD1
TGTGCCAGCAGCGCCGGGACAGGGATACAGCCCCAGCATTTT
CASSAGTGIQPQHF
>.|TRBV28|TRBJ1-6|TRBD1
TGTGCCAGCAGTTCCCGGGACAGGGTTGTTTCACCCCTCCACTTT
CASSSRDRVVSPLHF
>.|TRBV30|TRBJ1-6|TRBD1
TGTGCCTGGAGTCCCCGGGACAGGGTGGCCTCACCCCTCCACTTT
CAWSPRDRVASPLHF
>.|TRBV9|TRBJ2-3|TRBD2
TGTGCCAGCAGGGCTAGCGGTTCTAACACAGATACGCAGTATTTT
CASRASGSNTDTQYF
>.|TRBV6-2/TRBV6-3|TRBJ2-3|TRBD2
TGTGCCAGCAGCCCTCTAGCGGGAGAAACAGATACGCAGTATTTT
CASSPLAGETDTQYF
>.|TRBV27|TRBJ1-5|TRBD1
TGTGCCAGCAGTCGGGGGACAGGGTCTCAGCCCCAGCATTTT
CASSRGTGSQPQHF
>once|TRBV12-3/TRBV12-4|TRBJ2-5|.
TGTGCCAGCGGTTGGGACGGCGAGACCCAGTACTTC
CASGWDGETQYF
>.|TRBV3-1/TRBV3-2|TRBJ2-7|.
TGTGCCAGCAGCCGTCCAGGGGTATCCTACGAGCAGTACTTC
CASSRPGVSYEQYF
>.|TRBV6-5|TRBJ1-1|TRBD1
TGTGCCAGCAGATCCGACAGGGTGAACACTGAAGCTTTCTTT
CASRSDRVNTEAFF
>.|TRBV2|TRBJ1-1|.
TGTGCCAGCAGTGAAGCCCCGGGGGGTGGGACCACTGAAGCTTTCTTT
CASSEAPGGGTTEAFF
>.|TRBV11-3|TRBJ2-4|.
TGTGCCAGCAGCCCAAGAGGGCTGGACGCCCCGCGTGCCAAAAACATTCAGTACTTC
CASSPRGLDAPRAKNIQYF
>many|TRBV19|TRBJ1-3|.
TGTGCCAGTACTGTGGGACTCTCTGGAAACACCATATATTTT
CASTVGLSGNTIYF
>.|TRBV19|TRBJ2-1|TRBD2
TGTGCCAGTAGTATATCCCCTAGCGGGAGGGCCGTAGGTGAGCAGTTCTTC
CASSISPSGRAVGEQFF
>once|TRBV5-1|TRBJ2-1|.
TGCGCCAGCAGCTCCGAATTGGTCCCCCCCAATGAGCAGTTCTTC
CASSSELVPPNEQFF
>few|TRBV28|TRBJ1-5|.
TGTGCCAGCAGTTTTAGGCAGGGCCGGCAGCCCCAGCATTTT
CASSFRQGRQPQHF
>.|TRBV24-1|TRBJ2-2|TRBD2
TGTGCCACCAGTGATCCCCAGCGGGAATACACCGGGGAGCTGTTTTTT
CATSDPQREYTGELFF
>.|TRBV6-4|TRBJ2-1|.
TGTGCCAGCAGTGACGACGGGGGCTCCTACAATGAGCAGTTCTTC
CASSDDGGSYNEQFF
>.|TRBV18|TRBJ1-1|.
TGTGCCAGCTCACCCAACGGGTTTATGAACACTGAAGCTTTCTTT
CASSPNGFMNTEAFF
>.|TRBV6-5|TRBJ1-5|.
TGTGCCAGCACCCAGCCACAGGTGTTAAATCAGCCCCAGCATTTT
CASTQPQVLNQPQHF
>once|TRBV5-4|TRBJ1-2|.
TGTGCCAGCAGCTTGACAGGGTATCGTGGCTACACCTTC
CASSLTGYRGYTF